The clone carrying this T cell receptor beta chain was counted at least ten times. Alpha- and beta-chain coverage of first-strand cDNA came from TRAV- and TRBV-specific primers. With a constant-region primer and a V-primer adapter, TCRs were subjected to roughly 18 PCR cycles of amplification. TCRdb reanalysed the reads using MiXCR and keeps one entry per CDR3 protein. The table has around 83,000 distinct CDR3 sequences, approximately 19% seen once; the top ten hold 5.9%. Time point described: before trial treatment. Patients deemed eligible presented with advanced solid tumors lacking tumor-infiltrating lymphocytes. The source of the sample is a study of low-dose radiotherapy and immunotherapy resistance in tumors. Study-level information: Per fraction, Cohort 2 was given 1 Gy every two weeks, accumulating a total of 13 Gy over 26 weeks. The regimen for patients comprised intravenous nivolumab 240 mg every two weeks plus intravenous ipilimumab 1 mg/kg every six weeks.

Germline CDR1 reads KGHSH; CDR2 reads LQKENI. The CDR3 runs 16 residues. J was trimmed by 8 bases and V by 3 bases; bases with no gene match: 7. The receptor's source is a male donor with prostate cancer. The genes are TRBV18 and TRBJ2-1; TRBD2 agrees at 13 bases. The source was PBMCs, collected before treatment. The CDR3 sequence is CASSPRTSGSPDEQFF. CDR3 nucleotides: TGTGCCAGCTCACCCCGGACTAGCGGGAGTCCCGATGAGCAGTTCTTC.